These T cell receptor beta chains were read from a single sample in a study of OX40 agonist ivuxolimab in advanced cancers. Assay: immunoSEQ multiplex PCR; the TCRdb copy retains only in-frame clones and omits some. The sample carries fewer than 110,000 clones, 80% to 95% recorded once. Here the sequenced sample was CD4+ or CD8+ T cells sorted from blood, taken in a trial of the OX40 agonist ivuxolimab. The receptor set was obtained from an adult with an advanced solid tumor such as melanoma, head and neck, liver or kidney cancer. Each CDR3 is given with its conserved first and last residue. D genes are given only for firm matches. Rows may omit the clone size; those that give it use once, few, many or a size class.

J gene | V gene | clone size | D gene | CDR3 protein | CDR3 DNA
TRBJ1-4 | TRBV2 | - | - | CASILAGRGSNEKLFF | TGTGCCAGCATCTTGGCAGGGAGGGGCTCCAATGAAAAACTGTTTTTT
TRBJ2-5 | TRBV21-1 | - | - | CASSRRDRDKETQYF | TGTGCCAGCAGCCGCCGGGACAGGGATAAGGAGACCCAGTACTTC
TRBJ1-1 | TRBV28 | - | - | CASNINKNTEAFF | TGTGCCAGCAATATAAACAAGAACACTGAAGCTTTCTTT
TRBJ2-7 | TRBV27 | - | TRBD1 | CASSLSDRAHEQYF | TGTGCCAGCAGTTTATCGGACAGGGCCCACGAGCAGTACTTC
TRBJ2-7 | TRBV5-4 | - | - | CASSQGGSRHEQYF | TGTGCCAGCAGCCAGGGGGGAAGCCGCCACGAGCAGTACTTC
TRBJ1-2 | TRBV9 | - | - | CASSVGGSGYGIYGYTF | TGTGCCAGCAGCGTAGGTGGGTCAGGGTACGGGATCTATGGCTACACCTTC
TRBJ1-4 | TRBV2 | - | TRBD1 | CASLPVGTVSEKLFF | TGTGCCAGCCTTCCGGTCGGGACAGTTTCTGAAAAACTGTTTTTT
TRBJ2-1 | TRBV29-1 | - | TRBD2 | CSVEIPRAASGSYNEQFF | TGCAGCGTTGAAATCCCCCGCGCTGCTAGCGGGAGCTACAATGAGCAGTTCTTC
TRBJ2-1 | TRBV9 | - | - | CASSLTTRIYNEQFF | TGTGCCAGCAGCTTAACTACTCGAATTTACAATGAGCAGTTCTTC
TRBJ2-7 | TRBV12-5 | - | - | CASGLDLLYEQYF | TGTGCTAGTGGTTTGGACCTTCTCTACGAGCAGTACTTC
TRBJ1-2 | TRBV27 | - | - | CASSLSRETNYGYTF | TGTGCCAGCAGTTTATCTCGTGAGACTAACTATGGCTACACCTTC
TRBJ2-1 | TRBV7-2 | - | - | CASSKQRGGSYNEQFF | TGTGCCAGCAGCAAACAAAGGGGGGGATCCTACAATGAGCAGTTCTTC
TRBJ1-2 | TRBV19 | - | TRBD1 | CASSVGQGYYGYTF | TGTGCCAGTAGTGTCGGACAGGGCTACTATGGCTACACCTTC
TRBJ1-1 | TRBV18 | - | - | CASSRSRGHEEAFF | TGTGCCAGCTCACGATCCCGGGGCCACGAGGAAGCTTTCTTT
TRBJ2-7 | TRBV5-6 | - | - | CASSSGPKEDF | TGTGCCAGCAGCTCCGGGCCAAAGGAAGACTTC
TRBJ1-1 | TRBV5-6 | - | - | CASSLIGNTEAFF | TGTGCCAGCAGCTTGATAGGGAACACTGAAGCTTTCTTT
TRBJ2-1 | TRBV18 | - | - | CASSPLSGEQFF | TGTGCCAGCTCACCCCTTTCAGGGGAGCAGTTCTTC
TRBJ2-5 | TRBV18 | - | TRBD2 | CASSPGGVRQETQYF | TGTGCCAGCTCACCGGGGGGGGTGAGGCAAGAGACCCAGTACTTC
TRBJ2-1 | TRBV5-6 | - | TRBD2 | CASSLGLAGGYNEQFF | TGTGCCAGCAGCCTCGGACTAGCGGGAGGGTACAATGAGCAGTTCTTC
TRBJ1-2 | TRBV5-8 | - | TRBD1 | CASSPNRGLDGYTF | TGTGCCAGCAGCCCCAACAGGGGATTGGATGGCTACACCTTC
TRBJ1-1 | TRBV10-1 | - | - | CASSESKGMNTEAFF | TGCGCCAGCAGTGAGTCAAAGGGAATGAACACTGAAGCTTTCTTT
TRBJ2-1 | TRBV19 | - | TRBD2 | CASSIEDGRAYNEQFF | TGTGCCAGTAGTATCGAAGACGGGAGGGCCTACAATGAGCAGTTCTTC
TRBJ2-3 | TRBV7-3 | once | TRBD1 | CASSPGTGNTDTQYF | TGTGCCAGCAGCCCCGGGACAGGGAACACAGATACGCAGTATTTT
TRBJ1-2 | TRBV2 | - | - | CASSELTVNYGYTF | TGTGCCAGCAGTGAACTAACAGTAAACTATGGCTACACCTTC
TRBJ1-1 | TRBV7-3 | - | TRBD1 | CASSSEGANTEAFF | TGTGCCAGCAGCTCAGAGGGGGCCAACACTGAAGCTTTCTTT
TRBJ2-7 | TRBV7-9 | - | TRBD2 | CASSINSGSHSYEQYF | TGTGCCAGCAGCATTAATAGCGGGAGTCATTCTTACGAGCAGTACTTC
TRBJ1-5 | TRBV10-3 | - | - | CATSSGGTDGQPQHF | TGTGCCACCTCTTCGGGCGGGACGGATGGTCAGCCCCAGCATTTT
TRBJ2-1 | TRBV9 | once | - | CASSEHQESGGSYNEQFF | TGTGCCAGCAGCGAACACCAGGAATCTGGGGGCTCCTACAATGAGCAGTTCTTC